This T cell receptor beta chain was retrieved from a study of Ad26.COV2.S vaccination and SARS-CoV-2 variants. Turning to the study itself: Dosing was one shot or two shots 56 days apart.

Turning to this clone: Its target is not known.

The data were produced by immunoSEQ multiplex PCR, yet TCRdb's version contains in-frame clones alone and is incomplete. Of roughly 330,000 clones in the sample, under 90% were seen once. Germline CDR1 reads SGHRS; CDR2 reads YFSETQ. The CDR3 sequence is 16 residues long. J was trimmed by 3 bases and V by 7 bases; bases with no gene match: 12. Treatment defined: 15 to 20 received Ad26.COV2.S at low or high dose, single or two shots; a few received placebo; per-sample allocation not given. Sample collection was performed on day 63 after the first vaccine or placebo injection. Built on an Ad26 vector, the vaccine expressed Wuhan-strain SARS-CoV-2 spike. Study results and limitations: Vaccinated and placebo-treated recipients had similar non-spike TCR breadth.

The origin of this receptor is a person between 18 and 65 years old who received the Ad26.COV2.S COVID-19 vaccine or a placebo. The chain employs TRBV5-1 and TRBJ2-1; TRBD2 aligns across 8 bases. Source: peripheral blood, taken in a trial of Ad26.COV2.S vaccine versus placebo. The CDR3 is CASRPRNSGDYNEQFF. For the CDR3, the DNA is TGCGCCAGCCGACCTAGGAATAGCGGGGACTACAATGAGCAGTTCTTC. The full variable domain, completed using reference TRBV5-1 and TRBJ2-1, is KAGVTQTPRYLIKTRGQQVTLSCSPISGHRSVSWYQQTPGQGLQFLFEYFSETQRNKGNFPGRFSGRQFSNSRSEMNVSTLELGDSALYLCASRPRNSGDYNEQFFGPGTRLTVL.